This T cell receptor (delta chain) was observed in a study of gamma-delta chains in newborns, infants, children. Only a few counts were recorded for this clone. Since a much larger clone is just one base distant, this may be a read error. Other DNA sequences in the same sample also yield this CDR3. TCRdb processed the reads again with the CATT caller. Of 4,600 or so delta-chain clones in the sample, approximately 3% are singletons; the top ten hold approximately 12%. Germline CDR1 GEAIGNYY, CDR2 EKD. The CDR3 extends over 15 amino acids. The clonotype originates from a child who was a newborn, infant or young child, either healthy, febrile or measles-vaccinated (not recorded which). The specimen sequenced was blood. The gene calls are TRDV2 and TRDJ3; tentative D call: TRDD3 (5 bases). CDR3 nucleotide sequence: TGTGCCTGTGACGGGCTAACCTGGGACACCCGACAAATGTTTTTC. It is translated as CACDGLTWDTRQMFF.